The clone carrying this TCR beta chain has a handful of counts. Antigen specificity is unknown. With 8 bases removed from V and 0 bases from J, the gap between germline ends came to 5 bases. Germline CDR1 reads SEHNR; CDR2 reads FQNEAQ (reference sequence). The CDR3 totals 12 residues. The record originates from a study of identical twins. One entry per CDR3 protein results from TCRdb running MiXCR on the 5' RACE reads. The profile shows hundreds of thousands of distinct CDR3 sequences, around a sixth of them singletons. Regarding the study as a whole: Abundant beta clonotypes from cord blood had fewer insertions, unlike memory repertoires, which showed none.

These data also formed part of another study, on T cells expressing NK-cell markers. That study reports: The sequencing cohort of eight donors included seven HCMV-seropositive individuals and one seronegative individual. Several of the experiments relied on an anti-gamma-delta TCR antibody so that only alpha-beta TCR T cells were sorted. Several donors showed dominant NKG2C+ clonotypes comprising roughly 1.0-7.0% of their CD8+ T cells.

The source material was PBMCs. This chain connects TRBV7-9 to TRBJ1-5; D uncertain. The TCR comes from a woman between 18 and 29 years old in good health. CDR3 region: CASGDSNQPQHF. DNA of the CDR3: TGTGCCAGCGGAGATAGCAATCAGCCCCAGCATTTT.